This T cell receptor beta chain was sequenced for a study of shared clonotypes between healthy human individuals. Notes on this clone: Its antigen remains unknown.

CD45RO negativity and positive selection for CCR7 defined naive CD8 cells, a population that excluded terminally differentiated effector memory CD45RA+ cells. The protocol was immunoSEQ multiplex PCR, while the TCRdb copy is restricted to in-frame clones and leaves out a portion. The data contain about 2 million clones, approximately 94% of them singletons. General observations from the study: Naive subsets usually exceeded memory subsets in estimated richness.

CDR1 is SEHNR and CDR2 is FQNEAQ in the germline V gene (reference sequence). CDR3 length: 13 residues. The ends were cut back, 4 bases at V and 0 bases at J, with 7 bases in the middle. The chain combines TRBV7-9 with TRBJ2-7; D unresolved. Sequenced material: naive CD8+ T cells sorted from blood. The sequence was obtained from a man younger than 35 in good health. This chain's CDR3 is CASSWPNSYEQYF. The DNA of the CDR3 is TGTGCCAGCAGCTGGCCCAACTCCTACGAGCAGTACTTC.